Listed below are T cell receptor beta chains from one sample, sequenced in a study of T cells expressing NK-cell markers. TCRdb reprocessed the 5' RACE reads, keeping one entry per CDR3 protein, no DNA. The sample data list approximately 420,000 distinct CDR3 sequences. The sequencing sample was made of blood T cells: a sorted CD56 or NKG2C T cell subset, CD4+ or CD8+ T cells, or bulk PBMC T cells (not recorded which). All receptors come from a woman between 50 and 59 years old in good health. CDR3s include the opening cysteine and the closing phenylalanine or tryptophan.

CDR3 length,V gene,J gene,CDR3 protein
15,TRBV7-7,TRBJ2-3,CASSFSGSSGDTQYF
15,TRBV4-1,TRBJ1-6,CASSQEGTGVSPLHF
15,TRBV14,TRBJ2-1,CASSQDLARANEQFF
12,TRBV6-5,TRBJ1-1,CASRPSNTEAFF
13,TRBV30,TRBJ1-1,CAWSVEANTEAFF
13,TRBV20-1,TRBJ2-1,CSARSWGPDEQFF
15,TRBV7-9,TRBJ2-1,CASSPRPTGYNEQFF
18,TRBV7-2,TRBJ2-7,CASSLGRSAGRGGYEQYF
15,TRBV5-6,TRBJ1-4,CASSYMDRSNEKLFF
16,TRBV28,TRBJ2-7,CASSFGREVPSGEQYF
14,TRBV20-1,TRBJ2-1,CRVVAGGIYNEQFF
14,TRBV24-1,TRBJ1-5,CATSDRQGWQPQHF
15,TRBV18,TRBJ2-2,CASSRDGSSSGELFF
14,TRBV29-1,TRBJ2-2,CSVRPVVNTGELFF
13,TRBV30,TRBJ1-5,CAWSGGYNQPQHF
17,TRBV5-1,TRBJ2-7,CASTPLGPGTGFREQYF
16,TRBV3-1,TRBJ2-4,CASSRQSGAGKNIQYF
14,TRBV7-9,TRBJ2-5,CASSPLQYQETQYF
17,TRBV7-8,TRBJ1-5,CASSPSPTVYSNQPQHF
15,TRBV7-9,TRBJ2-7,CASSPPVSTSYEQYF
12,TRBV14,TRBJ2-3,CASSPMGDTQYF
11,TRBV29-1,TRBJ2-5,CSVVRIETQYF
18,TRBV3-1,TRBJ2-5,CASSLGGRGRAFWETQYF
16,TRBV4-1,TRBJ2-1,CASSHPLREGHNEQFF
16,TRBV20-1,TRBJ2-3,CSARDPDAGRADTQYF
14,TRBV6-2/TRBV6-3,TRBJ2-4,CASSQPGAKNIQYF
13,TRBV5-5,TRBJ2-7,CASSLGASGEQYF
13,TRBV3-1,TRBJ1-1,CASSPTSPLDAFF
13,TRBV27,TRBJ1-1,CASSPQGGDEAFF